Each of the 28 T cell receptor beta chains below was sequenced from the same sample in a study of identical twins. TCRdb reprocessed the 5' RACE reads via MiXCR and lists one record per CDR3 protein. The sample carries 500,000 to 700,000 distinct CDR3 sequences, just over 7% recorded once. In addition, the sample was reused for a study of yellow fever vaccine responses in identical twins.

The sample taken for sequencing was PBMCs. Every receptor here comes from a woman aged 18-29 years in good health.

Only a few counts were recorded for this clonotype. The gene calls are TRBV12-3 or TRBV12-4 and TRBJ1-5, with D hard to call. V shed 7 bases and J shed 0 bases, with 10 bases lying between them. The CDR3 totals 14 residues. CDR3 in DNA: TGTGCCAGCACCAACACGGATAGCAATCAGCCCCAGCATTTT. As protein: CASTNTDSNQPQHF.

The rearrangement uses TRBV11-2 and TRBJ1-6; 7 bases are shared with TRBD1. This CDR3 is 18 amino acids long. V gave up 3 bases and J gave up 7 bases; unmatched junction bases: 15. Germline-derived CDR1 and CDR2 are SGHAT and FQNNGV. DNA for the CDR3: TGTGCCAGCAGCTTCTTCGGAGACAGGGTTTTGAGGAATTCACCCCTCCACTTT. Translating gives CASSFFGDRVLRNSPLHF.

Many counts were recorded for this clonotype. The chain recombines TRBV7-6 with TRBJ2-1; perhaps TRBD2 as D (7 bases). There are 17 residues in the CDR3. The germline gives CDR1 SGHVS, CDR2 FNYEAQ. Trimming took 0 bases from V and 7 from J, leaving 19 bases between them. The CDR3 reads CASSLAGGAGMRNEQFF. In DNA, the CDR3 is TGTGCCAGCAGCTTAGCTGGGGGGGCGGGGATGAGGAATGAGCAGTTCTTC. Full variable domain (missing parts from reference TRBV7-6 and TRBJ2-1): GAGVSQSPRYKVTKRGQDVALRCDPISGHVSLYWYRQALGQGPEFLTYFNYEAQQDKSGLPNDRFSAERPEGSISTLTIQRTEQRDSAMYRCASSLAGGAGMRNEQFFGPGTRLTVL.

This clonotype turned up a few times. The chain couples TRBV29-1 to TRBJ2-5; a possible D gene is TRBD2 (6 bases). CDR3 size: 14 residues. Germline CDR1 SQVTM, CDR2 ANQGSEA. V was shortened by 5 bases and J by 3 bases, with 16 bases between the two germline ends. CDR3 sequence: CSVKSGLDKETQYF. CDR3 nucleotide sequence: TGCAGCGTTAAATCGGGACTCGACAAAGAGACCCAGTACTTC.

This chain joins TRBV11-3 and TRBJ2-5; the D is unclear. This CDR3 region has 14 residues. CDR1 is SGHNT and CDR2 is YENEEA in the germline V gene. V lost 6 bases and J 9 bases, leaving 20 bases between the germline ends. DNA of the CDR3: TGTGCCAGCAGGTCCACGGATAACGGTTTGGCCCAGTACTTC. It is translated as CASRSTDNGLAQYF.

This clonotype has more than one count but fewer than ten. The chain uses TRBV5-1 and TRBJ2-7; 15 bases are shared with TRBD2. The CDR3 is 19 residues long. Unmatched junction bases numbered 10, after V lost 1 base and J lost 2 bases. Germline CDR1 reads SGHRS; CDR2 reads YFSETQ. CDR3 sequence (DNA): TGCGCCAGCAGCTTGCGTGGACTAGCGGGAGGGGAGACTACCTACGAGCAGTACTTC. It encodes CASSLRGLAGGETTYEQYF.

This chain uses TRBV10-3 with TRBJ2-6, with TRBD2 matching 7 bases. The CDR3 sequence is 18 residues long. Germline-derived CDR1 and CDR2 are ENHRY and SYGVKD. Trimming removed 6 bases from V and 0 bases from J; junction bases left unmatched: 11. The CDR3 spells CAISPLGGDSSGANVLTF. CDR3 bases: TGTGCCATCAGCCCCCTGGGGGGGGATAGCTCTGGGGCCAACGTCCTGACTTTC.

Many counts were recorded for this clonotype. This chain joins TRBV5-1 and TRBJ1-1; TRBD1 is a possible D gene (5 bases). CDR1 and CDR2 from the germline V gene are SGHRS and YFSETQ. This CDR3 has 16 residues. V shed 0 bases and J shed 5 bases, with 17 bases lying between them. Here the CDR3 reads CASSLGSGKMWTEAFF. As DNA, the CDR3 is TGCGCCAGCAGCTTGGGGTCAGGGAAGATGTGGACTGAAGCTTTCTTT.

There are many counts of this clonotype. This chain uses TRBV12-3 or TRBV12-4 with TRBJ2-7, with 8 bases that match TRBD1. The CDR3 is 13 residues long. V was clipped by 4 bases and J by 3 bases; unmatched bases: 2. The CDR3: CASSSTGGYEQYF. The DNA for the CDR3 is TGTGCCAGCAGTTCTACAGGGGGCTACGAGCAGTACTTC.

This clonotype was recorded many times. The V call is TRBV6-5, the J call TRBJ2-3, with D uncertain. The CDR3 is 15 amino acids. Germline values: CDR1 MNHEY, CDR2 SVGAGI. The V gene lost 0 bases and the J gene lost 1 base, with 8 bases spanning the gap. The CDR3 region is CASSYSLPGTDTQYF. The CDR3 coding sequence is TGTGCCAGCAGTTACTCCCTGCCGGGCACAGATACGCAGTATTTT.

This clonotype was observed many times. The chain combines TRBV15 with TRBJ1-2, with TRBD1 as a possible D gene (5 bases). With 1 base removed from V and 12 bases from J, the gap between germline ends came to 12 bases. Germline V gives CDR1 LNHNV, CDR2 YYDKDF (reference sequence). The CDR3 runs to 12 residues. This CDR3 reads CATSRGEGPNTF. Here the CDR3 DNA reads TGTGCCACCAGCAGAGGTGAGGGACCGAACACCTTC.

The V and J genes are TRBV2 and TRBJ2-7; D remains ambiguous. Germline V gives CDR1 SNHLY, CDR2 FYNNEI. The CDR3 is 10 residues long. V lost 6 bases and J 4 bases, leaving 4 bases between the germline ends. The CDR3 DNA sequence: TGTGCCAGCAGATGGTACGAGCAGTACTTC. It specifies CASRWYEQYF.

The chain couples TRBV28 to TRBJ2-3; D call uncertain. Trimming pared 4 bases from V and 2 bases from J, leaving 16 bases between. Germline V lookup: CDR1 MDHEN, CDR2 SYDVKM. This CDR3 comprises 16 residues. The CDR3 coding sequence is TGTGCCAGCAGTTACCCCCTCGGTCGATTCACAGATACGCAGTATTTT. This sequence encodes CASSYPLGRFTDTQYF.

The rearrangement links TRBV6-5 to TRBJ2-1; the D gene could be TRBD1 or TRBD2 (5 bases each). This CDR3 is 15 amino acids long. CDR1 is MNHEY and CDR2 is SVGAGI in the germline V gene. V lost 2 bases, J lost 6 bases, and 14 bases lay in between. The CDR3 reads CASSYGRERGNEQFF. The CDR3 region has the DNA TGTGCCAGCAGTTACGGCAGGGAGCGAGGCAATGAGCAGTTCTTC.

The chain combines TRBV3-1 with TRBJ2-7; possible D gene TRBD1, 6 bases. The CDR3 contains 15 residues. Trimming removed 1 base from V and 3 bases from J, with 13 bases in between. Per germline, CDR1 LGHDT and CDR2 YNNKEL (reference sequence). The CDR3 DNA follows: TGTGCCAGCAGCCAAGTGTGGACAGAACTCTACGAGCAGTACTTC. Encoded protein: CASSQVWTELYEQYF.

The chain employs TRBV15 and TRBJ1-4; D is unresolved. V was clipped by 3 bases and J by 0 bases, with 2 bases between them. Germline V gives CDR1 LNHNV, CDR2 YYDKDF (reference sequence). The CDR3 runs to 13 residues. CDR3 in DNA: TGTGCCACCAGCAGGACAACTAATGAAAAACTGTTTTTT. Protein sequence: CATSRTTNEKLFF.

The chain links TRBV24-1 to TRBJ2-2; D may be TRBD2 (6 bases). Trimming stripped 4 bases from V and 8 bases from J, with 19 bases between. The CDR3 runs 16 residues. Germline CDR1 KGHDR, CDR2 SFDVKD. The CDR3 coding sequence is TGTGCCACCAGTGAAGTAGAGGGAGGCTTTCCTGGGGAGCTGTTTTTT. It is translated as CATSEVEGGFPGELFF.

This clonotype was counted between two and nine times. The genes are TRBV7-2 and TRBJ2-2; D is uncertain. The CDR3 length is 13 residues. Per germline, CDR1 SGHTA and CDR2 FQGNSA. With 6 bases removed from V and 5 bases from J, the gap between germline ends came to 10 bases. CDR3 sequence: CASRQPLTGELFF. The CDR3 coding sequence is TGTGCCAGCAGGCAACCCCTGACCGGGGAGCTGTTTTTT.

This clonotype was detected ten times or more. J is TRBJ2-7 and V is TRBV12-3 or TRBV12-4; D remains unclear. The ends were cut back, 6 bases at V and 4 bases at J, with 13 bases in the middle. This CDR3 comprises 13 residues. In DNA, the CDR3 is TGTGCCAGCAGGCCCTATTTGGGGTACGAGCAGTACTTC. This codes for CASRPYLGYEQYF.

This clonotype came up many times. This rearrangement joins TRBV7-2 to TRBJ2-5; the D is unclear. Trimming took 1 base from V and 0 from J, leaving 12 bases between them. There are 16 residues in the CDR3. The germline CDR1 and CDR2 sequences are SGHTA and FQGNSA. The CDR3, as DNA: TGTGCCAGCAGCTTAGGAGGCTCACTGTACCAAGAGACCCAGTACTTC. Its translation is CASSLGGSLYQETQYF.

This clonotype turned up a few times. The V gene is TRBV11-1, the J gene TRBJ2-1; 16 bases match TRBD2. Germline lookup yields CDR1 SGHAT and CDR2 FQDESV (reference sequence). The V segment lost 5 bases and the J segment 0 bases; nucleotides outside the gene matches: 10. The CDR3 totals 20 residues. Here the CDR3 DNA reads TGTGCCAGCAGCCGGGGTAGGGGACTAGCGGGAGGGAGCTCCTACAATGAGCAGTTCTTC. Its translation is CASSRGRGLAGGSSYNEQFF.

This clonotype was observed at least ten times. The chain recombines TRBV24-1 with TRBJ2-3; possibly TRBD2 for D (5 bases). The germline CDR1 and CDR2 sequences are KGHDR and SFDVKD. Trimming left V 4 bases short and J 2 bases short, with 15 bases between. The CDR3 extends over 16 amino acids. The CDR3 is CATSEFGERLTDTQYF. In DNA form, the CDR3 reads TGTGCCACCAGTGAATTCGGTGAGCGGCTCACAGATACGCAGTATTTT.

A few counts support this clonotype. The genes are TRBV6-5 and TRBJ1-1, with D maybe TRBD1 (6 bases). The CDR3 spans 11 residues. V gave up 2 bases and J gave up 11 bases, with 9 bases separating them. CDR1 MNHEY and CDR2 SVGAGI come from the germline V gene. The DNA of the CDR3 is TGTGCCAGCAGTTACGGGGGGGCGGCTTTCTTT. It specifies CASSYGGAAFF.

This clonotype was detected many times. CDR3 amino acids: CASSLGQPLGELFF. The CDR3 DNA reads as TGTGCCAGCAGCTTGGGACAGCCTCTCGGGGAGCTGTTTTTT. V usage is TRBV5-6 and J usage is TRBJ2-2; D is perhaps TRBD1 (5 bases). V was trimmed by 0 bases and J by 7 bases, leaving 10 bases between them. Per germline, CDR1 SGHDT and CDR2 YYEEEE. The CDR3 is 14 amino acids.

The sample holds many counts of this clonotype. The chain employs TRBV29-1 and TRBJ2-1, with 9 bases identical to TRBD2. CDR1 is SQVTM and CDR2 is ANQGSEA in the germline V gene. The junction had 7 bases not matched to a gene; V was cut back by 4 bases and J by 9 bases. The CDR3 runs 13 residues. The CDR3 protein is CSVVSGSASEQFF. The CDR3 bases are TGCAGCGTTGTTAGCGGGAGCGCTAGTGAGCAGTTCTTC.

This clonotype was observed at least ten times. The chain recombines TRBV12-3 or TRBV12-4 with TRBJ1-2; D is uncertain. The V end lost 3 bases, the J end lost 6 bases, and 20 bases lay between the germline ends. The CDR3 is 16 amino acids. CDR3: CASSFSSLQESNGYTF. The CDR3 DNA follows: TGTGCCAGCAGTTTCTCGAGCCTTCAGGAAAGTAATGGCTACACCTTC.

This clonotype has a count of ten or more. The chain uses TRBV6-5 and TRBJ2-3; no clear D. V was cut by 2 bases and J by 0 bases, with 6 bases left in between. The CDR3 has 14 amino acids. Germline V gene sequence: CDR1 MNHEY, CDR2 SVGAGI. DNA of the CDR3: TGTGCCAGCAGTTACCGGCGAAGCACAGATACGCAGTATTTT. Protein sequence: CASSYRRSTDTQYF.

The sample holds many counts of this clonotype. This chain joins TRBV7-8 and TRBJ1-4; 7 nucleotides agree with TRBD1. Trimming at V came to 5 bases and at J to 6 bases, leaving 9 bases not matched to a gene. The CDR3 runs 15 residues. Germline V CDR1 and CDR2: SGHVS, FQNEAQ. The DNA of the CDR3 is TGTGCCAGCAGCGGCGCGACAGGGCTCGATGAAAAACTGTTTTTT. This sequence encodes CASSGATGLDEKLFF.